The 26 T cell receptor beta chains presented below share a single source sample, sequenced in a study of cytotoxic CD8 clonotypes in ibrutinib-treated CLL. Sequencing used immunoSEQ multiplex PCR; TCRdb keeps in-frame clones, though not all of them. The sample shows approximately 30,000 clones, approximately 57% of them seen only once. Sequences were derived from PBMCs, sampled before ibrutinib treatment. The source of these receptors is a human donor with chronic lymphocytic leukemia.

The V gene is TRBV11-2, the J gene TRBJ2-5; D remains unclear. Between the trimmed V and J ends, which lost 2 bases and 1 base, there was a span of 8 bases. This CDR3 is 14 amino acids long. Per germline, CDR1 SGHAT and CDR2 FQNNGV. CDR3 DNA: TGTGCCAGCAGCTTACTGCGGATCCAAGAGACCCAGTACTTC. Amino acid sequence: CASSLLRIQETQYF. Drawing the rest from reference TRBV11-2 and TRBJ2-5, the complete variable domain is EAGVAQSPRYKIIEKRQSVAFWCNPISGHATLYWYQQILGQGPKLLIQFQNNGVVDDSQLPKDRFSAERLKGVDSTLKIQPAKLEDSAVYLCASSLLRIQETQYFGPGTRLLVL.

The rearrangement joins TRBV5-1 to TRBJ2-2; 7 bases align to TRBD2. CDR1 and CDR2 from the germline V gene are SGHRS and YFSETQ. This CDR3 has 15 amino acids. Trimming at V came to 0 bases and at J to 7 bases, leaving 6 bases not matched to a gene. The CDR3 sequence: CASSLGTSQIGELFF. The CDR3 bases are TGCGCCAGCAGCTTGGGGACTAGTCAAATCGGGGAGCTGTTTTTT.

This chain links TRBV16 with TRBJ1-2, with 8 bases that match TRBD1. CDR3 length: 16 amino acids. The J segment lost 4 bases and the V segment lost 0 bases, leaving 7 bases of the junction unmatched. Germline V gene sequence: CDR1 KGHSY, CDR2 FQNENV. Here the CDR3 reads CASSQSSQGAAYGYTF. CDR3 bases: TGTGCCAGCAGCCAATCGTCCCAGGGGGCGGCCTATGGCTACACCTTC.

This chain connects TRBV7-6 to TRBJ2-3; perhaps TRBD2 as D (5 bases). V lost 1 base to trimming and J lost 2 bases, with 10 bases between them. CDR3 size: 15 residues. Germline V lookup: CDR1 SGHVS, CDR2 FNYEAQ. DNA for the CDR3: TGTGCCAGCAGCTTAGTAGCGACACCCACAGATACGCAGTATTTT. This sequence encodes CASSLVATPTDTQYF.

CDR3 protein: CASSLLAGAWNEQFF. The CDR3 nucleotides are TGTGCCAGCAGCTTATTAGCGGGAGCTTGGAATGAGCAGTTCTTC. The rearrangement uses TRBV7-3 and TRBJ2-1, with 9 bases that match TRBD2. V trimming: 2 bases; J trimming: 7 bases; junction bases outside the gene matches: 6. Germline loops: CDR1 SGHTA, CDR2 FQGTGA. There are 15 residues in the CDR3.

The DNA for the CDR3 is TGTGCCAGCAGCTTTGCCGGGGGTTGGACAGATACGCAGTATTTT. This codes for CASSFAGGWTDTQYF. The chain joins TRBV7-2 to TRBJ2-3; tentative D call: TRBD2 (6 bases). The CDR3 sequence is 15 residues long. V was cut by 3 bases and J by 3 bases, with 13 bases left in between. Germline loops: CDR1 SGHTA, CDR2 FQGNSA.

This clone showed up just a few times. The chain carries TRBV6-1 and TRBJ1-2, with D tentatively TRBD1 (6 bases). Trimming cost V 2 bases and J 6 bases, with 10 bases left between them. The germline CDR1 and CDR2 sequences are MNHNS and SASEGT. The CDR3 is made up of 13 amino acids. CDR3 DNA: TGTGCCAGCAGTGAATGGAGGGGGGATGGCTACACCTTC. Amino acid sequence: CASSEWRGDGYTF.

This chain links TRBV2 with TRBJ2-3; D gene uncertain. The CDR3 runs 14 residues. The germline V gene encodes CDR1 SNHLY and CDR2 FYNNEI. Trimming removed 4 bases at V and 4 bases at J, with 12 bases between. The chain's CDR3 is CASSVDGVADTQYF. CDR3 in DNA: TGTGCCAGCAGTGTAGATGGGGTCGCAGATACGCAGTATTTT.

This chain connects TRBV6-5 to TRBJ1-4; D is ambiguous. Trimming took 5 bases from V and 14 from J, leaving 18 bases between them. The germline gives CDR1 MNHEY, CDR2 SVGAGI. CDR3 length: 13 amino acids. This CDR3 reads CASSNNGPAPLFF. In nucleotides, the CDR3 is TGTGCCAGCAGTAATAATGGGCCGGCCCCGCTGTTTTTT.

In this sample, this clone turned up a few times. The chain combines TRBV4-1 with TRBJ2-5; D might be TRBD2 (6 bases). The CDR3 totals 17 residues. Looked up from germline, CDR1 is MGHRA and CDR2 is YSYEKL. V was trimmed by 0 bases and J by 2 bases, leaving 16 bases between them. Written as DNA, the CDR3 is TGCGCCAGCAGCCAAGATGGAGGGGCGAGCGAACAAGAGACCCAGTACTTC. It is translated as CASSQDGGASEQETQYF.

This clone has just a few counts. V is TRBV11-2 and J is TRBJ2-2; D call uncertain. Germline assignment: CDR1 SGHAT and CDR2 FQNNGV. V gave up 1 base and J gave up 1 base, with 4 bases separating them. The CDR3 is made up of 14 amino acids. As DNA, the CDR3 is TGTGCCAGCAGCTTAGGGGGGAACACCGGGGAGCTGTTTTTT. Encoded protein: CASSLGGNTGELFF.

This chain links TRBV18 with TRBJ2-1; the match to TRBD2 covers 10 bases. V lost 4 bases, J lost 13 bases, and 13 bases stayed unmatched. The CDR3 spans 15 residues. Germline CDR1 is KGHSH and CDR2 is LQKENI. CDR3 DNA sequence: TGTGCCAGCTCACAGGGACTAGCGACCTACGTTCATCAGTTCTTC. This encodes CASSQGLATYVHQFF.

The rearrangement joins TRBV29-1 to TRBJ2-4; D unclear. Trimming stripped 4 bases from V and 0 bases from J, with 4 bases between. Germline lookup yields CDR1 SQVTM and CDR2 ANQGSEA. This CDR3 has 12 residues. DNA of the CDR3: TGCAGCGTTGGACTAGCCAAAAACATTCAGTACTTC. Translating it yields CSVGLAKNIQYF. Drawing the rest from reference TRBV29-1 and TRBJ2-4, the complete variable domain is SAVISQKPSRDICQRGTSLTIQCQVDSQVTMMFWYRQQPGQSLTLIATANQGSEATYESGFVIDKFPISRPNLTFSTLTVSNMSPEDSSIYLCSVGLAKNIQYFGAGTRLSVL.

The V and J genes are TRBV7-8 and TRBJ2-3; 11 nucleotides agree with TRBD2. Germline lookup yields CDR1 SGHVS and CDR2 FQNEAQ. After removal of 5 bases from V and 4 bases from J, the junction contained 5 bases not matched to a gene. CDR3 length: 15 residues. CDR3 region: CASSPLAGGADTQYF. CDR3 bases: TGTGCCAGCAGCCCTTTAGCGGGAGGGGCAGATACGCAGTATTTT.

V and J are TRBV4-1 and TRBJ1-6; 7 bases match TRBD1. The CDR3 length is 20 residues. Germline V gene data show CDR1 as MGHRA and CDR2 as YSYEKL. V gave up 5 bases and J gave up 3 bases; unmatched junction bases: 19. CDR3 sequence: CASSSHNVRQGGVYNSPLHF. The CDR3 bases are TGCGCCAGCAGCTCACACAATGTGAGACAGGGAGGCGTCTATAATTCACCCCTCCACTTT.

As DNA, the CDR3 is TGTGCCAGCAGCGAGGGCGGGAGGGGAGAGCAGTACTTC. Amino acids: CASSEGGRGEQYF. V gene TRBV9 combines with J gene TRBJ2-7; 9 bases fit TRBD2. After removal of 3 bases from V and 7 bases from J, the junction contained 5 bases not matched to a gene. CDR3 length: 13 amino acids. The germline V gene encodes CDR1 SGDLS and CDR2 YYNGEE.

The DNA for the CDR3 is TGTGCCAGCAGCTTGGATTGGGGGAACCAAGATACGCAGTATTTT. Residues: CASSLDWGNQDTQYF. This rearrangement joins TRBV5-4 to TRBJ2-3; D may correspond to TRBD1 or TRBD2 (5 bases each). This CDR3 region has 15 residues. Germline CDR1 reads SGHNT; CDR2 reads YYREEE (reference sequence). V was clipped by 0 bases and J by 5 bases, with 13 bases between them.

The chain has TRBV10-3 and TRBJ2-1; TRBD2 matches 9 bases. The CDR3 extends over 15 amino acids. Unmatched junction bases numbered 3, after V lost 6 bases and J lost 0 bases. Germline CDR1 ENHRY, CDR2 SYGVKD. CDR3 sequence (DNA): TGTGCCATCAGGAGACTAGCGGACTCCTACAATGAGCAGTTCTTC. Translated: CAIRRLADSYNEQFF.

The chain links TRBV6-1 to TRBJ2-3; unclear D gene. Trimming took off 3 bases at V and 5 bases at J, with 9 bases between the two ends. The germline V gene has CDR1 MNHNS and CDR2 SASEGT. The CDR3 consists of 13 residues. The CDR3 DNA reads as TGTGCCAGCAGTGACAGGCCTGTAGATACGCAGTATTTT. This sequence encodes CASSDRPVDTQYF.

Only a few counts were recorded for this clone. The V and J genes are TRBV29-1 and TRBJ2-1, with D perhaps TRBD1 or TRBD2 (5 bases each). The germline V and J ends were trimmed by 3 bases and 5 bases, with 5 bases remaining between them. The germline gives CDR1 SQVTM, CDR2 ANQGSEA. The CDR3 is 11 residues long. The CDR3 region is CSVEGDNEQFF. In nucleotides, the CDR3 is TGCAGCGTTGAGGGGGACAATGAGCAGTTCTTC.

This clone showed up just a few times. The V call is TRBV10-3, the J call TRBJ1-5; no reliable D call. V dropped 3 bases and J dropped 10 bases, with 16 bases sitting between them. The CDR3 contains 14 residues. CDR1 is ENHRY and CDR2 is SYGVKD in the germline V gene. The CDR3 reads CAISDVSGVGPQHF. DNA for the CDR3: TGTGCCATCAGTGACGTGTCTGGGGTAGGTCCCCAGCATTTT.

About this clone itself: One end of the junction fails to match germline, which may point to a read error. The chain combines TRBV19 with TRBJ1-3; the match to TRBD1 covers 7 bases. This CDR3 contains 16 residues. Germline loops: CDR1 LNHDA, CDR2 SQIVND (reference sequence). CDR3 nucleotides: TGTGGCAGTAGTATCTGGGACAGCCACTCTGGAAACACCATATATTTT. It specifies CGSSIWDSHSGNTIYF.

In its sample, this clone ranks as medium-sized. The chain combines TRBV27 with TRBJ1-2, with D possibly matching TRBD1 (5 bases). With 4 bases removed from V and 2 bases from J, the gap between germline ends came to 11 bases. This CDR3 contains 14 residues. Germline CDR1 and CDR2: MNHEY and SMNVEV (reference sequence). CDR3 nucleotides: TGTGCCAGCAGTTCGGCGCGACAGAACTATGGCTACACCTTC. It is translated as CASSSARQNYGYTF.

Only a few counts were recorded for this clone. The V gene is TRBV5-4, the J gene TRBJ2-7, with D tentatively TRBD2 (5 bases). Trimming removed 4 bases at V and 4 bases at J, with 9 bases between. Per the germline V gene, CDR1 is SGHNT and CDR2 is YYREEE (reference sequence). This CDR3 contains 12 residues. CDR3: CASSNTGYEQYF. The CDR3 DNA is TGTGCCAGCAGCAACACGGGGTACGAGCAGTACTTC.

The chain employs TRBV5-4 and TRBJ2-2; tentatively, D is TRBD2 (5 bases). Per the germline V gene, CDR1 is SGHNT and CDR2 is YYREEE (reference sequence). V lost 0 bases and J 4 bases, leaving 7 bases between the germline ends. This CDR3 comprises 14 residues. The CDR3 DNA sequence: TGTGCCAGCAGCTTGGTGGACTTCACCGGGGAGCTGTTTTTT. Translating gives CASSLVDFTGELFF.

The chain has TRBV28 and TRBJ1-2; D is possibly TRBD1 (5 bases). Germline V gene lookup returns CDR1 MDHEN and CDR2 SYDVKM. V shed 6 bases and J shed 8 bases, with 19 bases lying between them. The CDR3 runs 14 residues. As DNA, the CDR3 is TGTGCCAGCAGCACAGGACGGTCCCCGGGAGGCTACACCTTC. Amino acids: CASSTGRSPGGYTF.